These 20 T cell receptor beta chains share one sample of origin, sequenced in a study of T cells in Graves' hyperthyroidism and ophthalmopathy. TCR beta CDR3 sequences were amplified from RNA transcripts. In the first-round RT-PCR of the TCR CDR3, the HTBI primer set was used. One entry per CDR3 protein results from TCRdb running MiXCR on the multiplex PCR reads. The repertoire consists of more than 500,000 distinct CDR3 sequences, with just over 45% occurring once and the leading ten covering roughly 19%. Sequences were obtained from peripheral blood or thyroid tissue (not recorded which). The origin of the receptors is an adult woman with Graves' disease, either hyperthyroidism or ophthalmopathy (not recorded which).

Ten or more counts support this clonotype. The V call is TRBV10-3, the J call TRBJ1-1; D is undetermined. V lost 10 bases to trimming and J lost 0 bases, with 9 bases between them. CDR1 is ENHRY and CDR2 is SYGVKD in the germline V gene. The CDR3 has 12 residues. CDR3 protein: CATAGLNTEAFF. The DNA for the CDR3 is TGTGCCACCGCAGGATTGAACACTGAAGCTTTCTTT.

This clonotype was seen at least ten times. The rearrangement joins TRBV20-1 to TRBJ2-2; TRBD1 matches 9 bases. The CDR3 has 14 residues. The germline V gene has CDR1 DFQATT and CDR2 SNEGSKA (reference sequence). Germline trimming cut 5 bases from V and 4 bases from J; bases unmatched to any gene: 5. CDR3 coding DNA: TGCAGTGCTGGGAGACAGGGGGTCACCGGGGAGCTGTTTTTT. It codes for CSAGRQGVTGELFF.

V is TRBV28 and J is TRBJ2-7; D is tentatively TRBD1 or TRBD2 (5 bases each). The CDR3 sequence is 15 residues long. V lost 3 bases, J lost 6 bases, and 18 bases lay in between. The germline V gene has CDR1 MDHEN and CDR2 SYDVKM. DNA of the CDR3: TGTGCCAGCAGTTTCTGGACGACTCGGGGCCGCGAGCAGTACTTC. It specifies CASSFWTTRGREQYF.

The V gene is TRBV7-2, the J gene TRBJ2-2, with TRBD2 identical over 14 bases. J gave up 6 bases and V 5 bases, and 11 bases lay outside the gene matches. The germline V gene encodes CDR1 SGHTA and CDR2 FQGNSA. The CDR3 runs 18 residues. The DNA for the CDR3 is TGTGCCAGCAGCCCCCCCCCCGGGACTAGCGGGAGATCCGGGGAGCTGTTTTTT. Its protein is CASSPPPGTSGRSGELFF.

CDR3: CASSLTDTGELFF. The CDR3 coding sequence is TGTGCCAGCAGTCTGACTGACACCGGGGAGCTGTTTTTT. The rearrangement links TRBV6-6 to TRBJ2-2; D call uncertain. The CDR3 is 13 amino acids. V was shortened by 5 bases and J by 3 bases, with 7 bases between the two germline ends. Germline V gives CDR1 MNHNY, CDR2 SVGAGI (reference sequence).

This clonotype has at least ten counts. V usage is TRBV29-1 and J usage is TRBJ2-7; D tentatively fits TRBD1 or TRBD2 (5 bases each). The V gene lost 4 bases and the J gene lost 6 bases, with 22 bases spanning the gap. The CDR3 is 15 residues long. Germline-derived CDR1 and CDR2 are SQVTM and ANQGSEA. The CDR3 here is CSVGPPSGGKGEQYF. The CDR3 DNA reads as TGCAGCGTTGGGCCCCCCTCTGGGGGTAAGGGCGAGCAGTACTTC.

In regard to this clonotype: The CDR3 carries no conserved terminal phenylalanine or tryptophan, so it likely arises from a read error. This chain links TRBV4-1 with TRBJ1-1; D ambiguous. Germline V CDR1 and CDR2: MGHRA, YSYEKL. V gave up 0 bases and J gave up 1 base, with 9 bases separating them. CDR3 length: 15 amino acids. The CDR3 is CASSQEFPENTEAFL. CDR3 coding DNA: TGCGCCAGCAGCCAAGAATTTCCGGAGAACACTGAAGCTTTCCTT.

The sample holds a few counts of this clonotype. The CDR3 DNA reads as TGCAGTGCTAGATTTTTAGGGGTTGGAGAGACCCAGTACTTC. This gives the protein CSARFLGVGETQYF. The chain links TRBV20-1 to TRBJ2-5; tentative D call: TRBD1 (5 bases). V lost 2 bases, J lost 4 bases, and 14 bases lay in between. The CDR3 spans 14 residues. Germline V gives CDR1 DFQATT, CDR2 SNEGSKA (reference sequence).

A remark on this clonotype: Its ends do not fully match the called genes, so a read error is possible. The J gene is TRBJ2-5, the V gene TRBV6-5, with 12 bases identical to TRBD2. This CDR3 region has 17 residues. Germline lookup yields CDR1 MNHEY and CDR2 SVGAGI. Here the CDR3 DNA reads TGTGCCATCAGTTACTCGCCAGGACTAGCGGGGCCGGAGACCCAGTACTTC. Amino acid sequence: CAISYSPGLAGPETQYF.

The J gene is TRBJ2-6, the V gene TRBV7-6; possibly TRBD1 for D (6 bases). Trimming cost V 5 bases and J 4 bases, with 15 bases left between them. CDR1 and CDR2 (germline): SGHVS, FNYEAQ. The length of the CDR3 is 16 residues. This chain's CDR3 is CASSARTGSGANVLTF. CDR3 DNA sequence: TGTGCCAGCAGCGCAAGAACAGGGTCCGGGGCCAACGTCCTGACTTTC.

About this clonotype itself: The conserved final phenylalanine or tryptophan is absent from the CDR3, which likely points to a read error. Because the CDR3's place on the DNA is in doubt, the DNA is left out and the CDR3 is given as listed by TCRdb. CDR3 in amino acids: CASSSGPLEANT. The rearrangement links TRBV5-1 to TRBJ1-3; the DNA was not used to check the table's D call, TRBD1. CDR1 and CDR2 (germline): SGHRS, YFSETQ. Including both end residues, the CDR3 is 12 amino acids long.

The CDR3: CAWSPVGTTFPPPQHF. The CDR3 DNA is TGTGCCTGGAGTCCCGTGGGGACAACCTTCCCCCCACCCCAGCATTTT. V gene TRBV30 combines with J gene TRBJ1-5; TRBD1 might be the D (6 bases). The CDR3 has 16 amino acids. Germline loops: CDR1 GTSNPN, CDR2 SVGIG (reference sequence). Trimming removed 2 bases from V and 10 bases from J, with 24 bases in between.

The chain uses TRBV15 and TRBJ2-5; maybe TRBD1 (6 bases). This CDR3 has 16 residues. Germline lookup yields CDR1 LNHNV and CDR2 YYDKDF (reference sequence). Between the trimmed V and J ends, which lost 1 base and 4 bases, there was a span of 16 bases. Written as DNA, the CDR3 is TGTGCCACCAGCAGAGCCCATTCAGGGGCGGGAGAGACCCAGTACTTC. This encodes CATSRAHSGAGETQYF.

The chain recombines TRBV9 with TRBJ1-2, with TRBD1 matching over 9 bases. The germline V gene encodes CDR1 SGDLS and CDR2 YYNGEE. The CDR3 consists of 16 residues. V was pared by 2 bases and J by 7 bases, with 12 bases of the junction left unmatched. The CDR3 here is CASSVSWDRAVSGYTF. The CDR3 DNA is TGTGCCAGCAGCGTCAGCTGGGACAGGGCCGTTTCTGGCTACACCTTC.

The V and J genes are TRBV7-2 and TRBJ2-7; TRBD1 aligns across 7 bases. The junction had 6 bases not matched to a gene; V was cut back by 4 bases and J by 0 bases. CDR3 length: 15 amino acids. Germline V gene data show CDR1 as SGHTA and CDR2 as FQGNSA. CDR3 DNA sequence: TGTGCCAGCAGCTACGAACGACAGGGCTCCTACGAGCAGTACTTC. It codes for CASSYERQGSYEQYF.

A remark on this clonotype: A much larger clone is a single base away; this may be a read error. The DNA for the CDR3 is TGTGCCAGCAGTTCCCTCGGACACGGCAATCAGCCCCAGCATTTT. This translates into CASSSLGHGNQPQHF. The chain joins TRBV7-3 to TRBJ1-5; possible D gene TRBD1, 5 bases. The germline V gene encodes CDR1 SGHTA and CDR2 FQGTGA. This CDR3 spans 15 amino acids. V was trimmed by 6 bases and J by 2 bases, leaving 14 bases between them.

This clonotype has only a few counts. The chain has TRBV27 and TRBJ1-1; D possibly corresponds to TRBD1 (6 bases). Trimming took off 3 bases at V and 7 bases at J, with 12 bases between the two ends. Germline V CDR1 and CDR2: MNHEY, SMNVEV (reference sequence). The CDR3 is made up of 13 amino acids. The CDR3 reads CASSFKGGIEAFF. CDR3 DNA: TGTGCCAGCAGTTTTAAGGGGGGGATTGAAGCTTTCTTT.

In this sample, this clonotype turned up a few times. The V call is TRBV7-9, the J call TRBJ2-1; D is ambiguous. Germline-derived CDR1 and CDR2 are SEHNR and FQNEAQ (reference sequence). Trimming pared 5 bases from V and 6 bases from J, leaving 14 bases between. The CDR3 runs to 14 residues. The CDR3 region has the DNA TGTGCCAGCAGCCCGCCGTCCATTGGCAATGAGCAGTTCTTC. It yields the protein CASSPPSIGNEQFF.

CDR3 region: CSVAGTTNEKLFF. In DNA, the CDR3 is TGCAGCGTTGCGGGGACAACTAATGAAAAACTGTTTTTT. The rearrangement uses TRBV29-1 and TRBJ1-4, with D hard to call. This CDR3 region has 13 residues. V lost 4 bases and J lost 0, with 6 bases in between. Germline V gene sequence: CDR1 SQVTM, CDR2 ANQGSEA.

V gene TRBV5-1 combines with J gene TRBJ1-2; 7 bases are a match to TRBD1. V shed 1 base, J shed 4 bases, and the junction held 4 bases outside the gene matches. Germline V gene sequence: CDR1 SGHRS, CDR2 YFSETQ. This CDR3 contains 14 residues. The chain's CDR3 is CASSLTGVGYGYTF. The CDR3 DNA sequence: TGCGCCAGCAGCTTGACAGGGGTAGGCTATGGCTACACCTTC.